These 10 T cell receptor beta chains were sequenced from one sample in a study of blood T cell repertoires in COVID-19. Clones were sequenced by immunoSEQ multiplex PCR, and TCRdb holds only the in-frame ones, with some missing. The sample records about 300,000 clones, around 84% being singletons. The sequenced material came from PBMCs or T cells enriched from blood (not recorded which). All receptors come from a woman aged 25 to 39 who had been exposed to COVID-19.

V is TRBV5-4 and J is TRBJ2-7; 14 bases match TRBD2. This CDR3 is 16 amino acids long. From germline, CDR1 is SGHNT and CDR2 YYREEE (reference sequence). V trimming: 4 bases; J trimming: 3 bases; junction bases outside the gene matches: 6. CDR3 in DNA: TGTGCCAGCAGCCGTGGACTAGCGGGGGGCCACTACGAGCAGTACTTC. Translated: CASSRGLAGGHYEQYF.

The chain employs TRBV4-1 and TRBJ1-1, with TRBD1 matching 11 bases. Trimming took 4 bases from V and 4 from J; bases not matched to a gene: 8. This CDR3 has 16 amino acids. Germline V CDR1 and CDR2: MGHRA, YSYEKL. The CDR3 loop is CASSPIRTGGSTEAFF. In nucleotides, the CDR3 is TGCGCCAGCAGCCCCATAAGGACAGGGGGCAGCACTGAAGCTTTCTTT.

The chain is built from TRBV18 and TRBJ1-2, with D perhaps TRBD1 (6 bases). Trimming shortened V by 3 bases and J by 8 bases, and 19 bases separated the two germline ends. The CDR3 sequence is 15 residues long. Germline loops: CDR1 KGHSH, CDR2 LQKENI. The CDR3 loop is CASSPEDSPLGGYTF. The CDR3 nucleotides read TGTGCCAGCTCACCGGAGGACAGCCCTTTGGGGGGCTACACCTTC.

J is TRBJ2-5 and V is TRBV3-1 (or the pseudogene TRBV3-2); 10 nucleotides align to TRBD2. Trimming cost V 3 bases and J 5 bases; bases outside gene matches: 3. This CDR3 has 14 residues. Per germline, CDR1 LGHDT and CDR2 YNNKEL (reference sequence). CDR3 bases: TGTGCCAGCAGCCACAATAGCGGGGGGGAGACCCAGTACTTC. Protein sequence: CASSHNSGGETQYF.

This clone came up a few times. The V gene is TRBV19, the J gene TRBJ1-2, with 10 nucleotides matching TRBD1. Trimming removed 5 bases from V and 5 bases from J; junction bases left unmatched: 8. The CDR3 length is 15 residues. CDR1 and CDR2 from the germline V gene are LNHDA and SQIVND (reference sequence). The CDR3 DNA follows: TGTGCCAGTAGTGCCGGGACAGGGGAGGGATATGGCTACACCTTC. Its protein product is CASSAGTGEGYGYTF.

V is TRBV28 and J is TRBJ1-2; D not certain. V was trimmed by 7 bases and J by 5 bases, leaving 14 bases between them. The CDR3 consists of 13 residues. Germline loops: CDR1 MDHEN, CDR2 SYDVKM. CDR3 amino acids: CASTPGGVYGYTF. In DNA form, the CDR3 reads TGTGCCAGCACACCCGGCGGGGTGTATGGCTACACCTTC.

V usage is TRBV5-8 and J usage is TRBJ2-1; TRBD2 matches at 9 bases. Germline trimming cut 4 bases from V and 9 bases from J; bases unmatched to any gene: 14. Germline CDR1 SGHTS, CDR2 YDEGEE. The CDR3 is 16 amino acids. The CDR3 DNA reads as TGTGCCAGCAGCCCCATCCCTGCGGGAGGGCGCAGTGAGCAGTTCTTC. It codes for CASSPIPAGGRSEQFF.

The J gene is TRBJ2-7, the V gene TRBV19; TRBD1 aligns across 7 bases. CDR3 length: 15 residues. V was clipped by 2 bases and J by 5 bases; unmatched bases: 9. The germline CDR1 and CDR2 sequences are LNHDA and SQIVND (reference sequence). The DNA of the CDR3 is TGTGCCAGTAGTATATTACAGGGGCCTATGGACGAGCAGTACTTC. The encoded protein is CASSILQGPMDEQYF.

This chain uses TRBV5-1 with TRBJ2-7; 11 nucleotides align to TRBD2. J was trimmed by 6 bases and V by 3 bases; bases with no gene match: 17. Germline V gene sequence: CDR1 SGHRS, CDR2 YFSETQ. This CDR3 comprises 18 residues. The CDR3 region is CASSSTGTSGTLTPEQYF. In DNA, the CDR3 is TGCGCCAGCAGCTCAACGGGGACTAGCGGTACCCTAACGCCCGAGCAGTACTTC.

This sequence joins TRBV4-3 and TRBJ2-5; 8 bases line up with TRBD2. Germline assignment: CDR1 LGHNA and CDR2 YSLEER. J gave up 4 bases and V 4 bases, and 11 bases lay outside the gene matches. This CDR3 has 16 residues. CDR3 residues: CASSPTLGLGRETQYF. CDR3 in DNA: TGCGCCAGCAGCCCAACCCTGGGACTAGGTAGAGAGACCCAGTACTTC.